The 31 T cell receptor beta chains below were found in one sample sequenced in a study of cytomegalovirus exposure and HLA in healthy donors. It was with 60 Vbeta and 13 Jbeta primers that the PCR ran. This table comes from immunoSEQ multiplex PCR, and its TCRdb copy is limited to in-frame clones, with some not included. The listing contains just over 150,000 clones. Sequencing used PBMCs. These receptors all come from a young man in good health and CMV-seronegative.

The V and J genes are TRBV6-5 and TRBJ1-2; perhaps TRBD1 as D (5 bases). Germline CDR1 is MNHEY and CDR2 is SVGAGI. This CDR3 comprises 14 residues. Trimming cost V 2 bases and J 6 bases, with 13 bases left between them. The chain's CDR3 is CASSYGAGLDGYTF. CDR3 DNA sequence: TGTGCCAGCAGTTACGGGGCAGGCTTGGATGGCTACACCTTC.

V usage is TRBV5-4 and J usage is TRBJ2-3; perhaps TRBD2 as D (6 bases). The V gene lost 4 bases and the J gene lost 2 bases, with 8 bases spanning the gap. The CDR3 is made up of 13 amino acids. The germline gives CDR1 SGHNT, CDR2 YYREEE (reference sequence). DNA for the CDR3: TGTGCCAGCAGCAGGGACTCCACAGATACGCAGTATTTT. This codes for CASSRDSTDTQYF.

This chain uses TRBV30 with TRBJ1-2; maybe TRBD1 (5 bases). Germline V gives CDR1 GTSNPN, CDR2 SVGIG (reference sequence). This CDR3 region has 12 residues. V lost 5 bases and J lost 4, with 11 bases in between. CDR3 in amino acids: CAWGKQVYGYTF. Written as DNA, the CDR3 is TGTGCCTGGGGGAAACAGGTCTATGGCTACACCTTC.

The genes are TRBV7-8 and TRBJ2-1; D gene unclear. The V end was cut by 1 base, the J end by 0 bases, with 7 bases between. Germline lookup yields CDR1 SGHVS and CDR2 FQNEAQ. The CDR3 is 15 amino acids. CDR3 region: CASSLVPSSYNEQFF. The DNA of the CDR3 is TGTGCCAGCAGCTTAGTCCCTAGCTCCTACAATGAGCAGTTCTTC.

The V gene is TRBV6-5, the J gene TRBJ1-1; D gene uncertain. Trimming removed 8 bases from V and 1 base from J, with 11 bases in between. The CDR3 runs to 13 residues. Germline V gene data show CDR1 as MNHEY and CDR2 as SVGAGI. DNA of the CDR3: TGTGCCAGCCAGGAAAAGGAGAACACTGAAGCTTTCTTT. Translating gives CASQEKENTEAFF.

The chain couples TRBV6-6 to TRBJ1-2; D is perhaps TRBD1 (6 bases). V lost 4 bases, J lost 6 bases, and 12 bases lay in between. The CDR3 contains 13 residues. In germline, CDR1 is MNHNY, CDR2 SVGAGI (reference sequence). DNA of the CDR3: TGTGCCAGCAGTTTGTACAGGGAGAATGGCTACACCTTC. It translates to CASSLYRENGYTF.

The chain combines TRBV5-4 with TRBJ1-2; no firm D call. V was trimmed by 4 bases and J by 4 bases, leaving 17 bases between them. This CDR3 has 15 amino acids. Germline values: CDR1 SGHNT, CDR2 YYREEE (reference sequence). CDR3 DNA: TGTGCCAGCAGCACGACCGCTCTAGTTCTCTATGGCTACACCTTC. Translating gives CASSTTALVLYGYTF.

J is TRBJ2-3 and V is TRBV7-2; 7 bases align to TRBD2. CDR1 and CDR2 (germline): SGHTA, FQGNSA. J was trimmed by 4 bases and V by 2 bases; bases with no gene match: 6. The CDR3 extends over 15 amino acids. The CDR3 sequence is CASSLMTAGADTQYF. CDR3 coding DNA: TGTGCCAGCAGCTTAATGACGGCGGGGGCAGATACGCAGTATTTT.

The chain joins TRBV29-1 to TRBJ2-1; TRBD2 is a possible D gene (5 bases). Germline CDR1 is SQVTM and CDR2 is ANQGSEA. The V and J ends lost 7 bases and 3 bases respectively, with 13 bases between them. The CDR3 runs 13 residues. CDR3 DNA: TGCAGCGCTCACGGGGTAATCTACAATGAGCAGTTCTTC. This encodes CSAHGVIYNEQFF.

The chain has TRBV4-1 and TRBJ1-4; D is unresolved. This CDR3 comprises 16 residues. The germline gives CDR1 MGHRA, CDR2 YSYEKL. Trimming took 0 bases from V and 0 from J, leaving 8 bases between them. The CDR3 DNA is TGCGCCAGCAGCCAAGATGCGCAGGCAACTAATGAAAAACTGTTTTTT. Residues: CASSQDAQATNEKLFF.

The genes are TRBV5-1 and TRBJ1-6; TRBD1 matches 9 bases. The CDR3 loop spans 14 amino acids. The V and J ends lost 10 bases and 9 bases, in that order; junction bases with no gene match: 11. Germline V lookup: CDR1 SGHRS, CDR2 YFSETQ. The CDR3 spells CASHTGDRASPLHF. CDR3 nucleotide sequence: TGCGCCTCACACACCGGGGACAGGGCTTCACCCCTCCACTTT.

The chain employs TRBV29-1 and TRBJ2-5, with a weak D call TRBD2 (6 bases). In germline, CDR1 is SQVTM, CDR2 ANQGSEA. This CDR3 comprises 12 residues. Trimming took 7 bases from V and 1 from J, leaving 10 bases between them. The CDR3 sequence is CSGDLSQETQYF. The DNA of the CDR3 is TGCAGCGGGGACTTGTCCCAAGAGACCCAGTACTTC.

This chain connects TRBV5-8 to TRBJ1-2; 8 positions agree with TRBD1. J gave up 7 bases and V 1 base, and 12 bases lay outside the gene matches. The CDR3 spans 16 residues. CDR1 is SGHTS and CDR2 is YDEGEE in the germline V gene. CDR3 residues: CASSLLWTGRKGGYTF. CDR3 in DNA: TGTGCCAGCAGCTTGCTCTGGACAGGGAGGAAAGGTGGCTACACCTTC.

The rearrangement uses TRBV5-1 and TRBJ2-2; no clear D gene. With 0 bases removed from V and 4 bases from J, the gap between germline ends came to 16 bases. CDR1 and CDR2 from the germline V gene are SGHRS and YFSETQ. The CDR3 totals 17 residues. The CDR3: CASSLGPQTPGTGELFF. The CDR3 DNA is TGCGCCAGCAGCTTGGGGCCCCAAACTCCGGGCACCGGGGAGCTGTTTTTT.

The chain's CDR3 is CASSFLLQGAGGELFF. CDR3 bases: TGTGCCAGCAGTTTCTTATTACAGGGGGCGGGCGGGGAGCTGTTTTTT. The chain uses TRBV27 and TRBJ2-2; 9 positions agree with TRBD1. Germline-derived CDR1 and CDR2 are MNHEY and SMNVEV (reference sequence). With 3 bases clipped from V and 7 bases from J, the junction kept 9 bases outside the gene matches. The CDR3 sequence is 16 residues long.

The chain joins TRBV27 to TRBJ2-5; 11 positions agree with TRBD2. Germline V gene data show CDR1 as MNHEY and CDR2 as SMNVEV (reference sequence). The CDR3 runs 14 residues. Germline trimming cut 6 bases from V and 2 bases from J; bases unmatched to any gene: 2. The CDR3 loop reads CASRGLAVQETQYF. In DNA form, the CDR3 reads TGTGCCAGCAGGGGACTAGCGGTACAAGAGACCCAGTACTTC.

The rearrangement joins TRBV5-1 to TRBJ2-5; 7 positions match TRBD1. The end of the DNA aligns better with TRBJ2-7, so the J call may be wrong. CDR1 is SGHRS, CDR2 YFSETQ, per germline. The CDR3 extends over 12 amino acids. This chain's CDR3 is CASSSDRDEQYF. The CDR3 coding sequence is TGCGCCAGCAGCTCCGACAGGGACGAGCAGTACTTC.

The CDR3 sequence is CASSLGLAGADTQYF. Here the CDR3 DNA reads TGTGCCAGCAGCCTAGGACTAGCGGGAGCAGATACGCAGTATTTT. The chain joins TRBV5-8 to TRBJ2-3, with 13 bases aligning to TRBD2. The V gene end was trimmed by 4 bases and the J gene end by 4 bases; junction bases not matched to a gene: 3. CDR1 and CDR2 from the germline V gene are SGHTS and YDEGEE. The CDR3 sequence is 15 residues long.

Judged by frequency, this clone is medium-sized. The genes are TRBV29-1 and TRBJ1-1; 8 bases are a match to TRBD1. The germline gives CDR1 SQVTM, CDR2 ANQGSEA. The CDR3 spans 13 residues. The trim removed 5 bases at V and 8 bases at J, leaving 10 bases unmatched. The CDR3 loop is CSVSPRGLGEAFF. The CDR3, as DNA: TGCAGCGTTAGTCCCAGGGGGCTTGGAGAAGCTTTCTTT.

The rearrangement joins TRBV19 to TRBJ1-2, with 8 bases matching TRBD1. Germline assignment: CDR1 LNHDA and CDR2 SQIVND (reference sequence). Trimming removed 8 bases from V and 6 bases from J; junction bases left unmatched: 14. The CDR3 totals 15 residues. The CDR3 spells CASGKTGVYQDGYTF. In DNA, the CDR3 is TGTGCCAGTGGGAAGACAGGGGTATACCAGGATGGCTACACCTTC.

The chain couples TRBV5-1 to TRBJ1-2; possible D gene TRBD1, 6 bases. The germline V and J ends were trimmed by 0 bases and 7 bases, with 16 bases remaining between them. The CDR3 runs 15 residues. Germline CDR1 reads SGHRS; CDR2 reads YFSETQ. The CDR3 region has the DNA TGCGCCAGCAGCTTGGGGGCAGGGGAGCCCTCTGGCTACACCTTC. As protein: CASSLGAGEPSGYTF.

The V gene is TRBV6-5, the J gene TRBJ1-2; TRBD1 matches 8 bases. CDR1 MNHEY and CDR2 SVGAGI come from the germline V gene. The CDR3 totals 16 residues. The V and J ends lost 0 bases and 5 bases, in that order; junction bases with no gene match: 8. The CDR3 coding sequence is TGTGCCAGCAGTTACTCTTTTTTTACAGGGGGATATGGCTACACCTTC. It translates to CASSYSFFTGGYGYTF.

The chain is built from TRBV25-1 and TRBJ2-3; 7 bases are a match to TRBD1. Germline CDR1 MGHDK, CDR2 SYGVNS. The CDR3 covers 13 residues. The V segment lost 5 bases and the J segment 4 bases; nucleotides outside the gene matches: 3. The CDR3 bases are TGTGCCAGCAGTCAACAGGGGCCAGATACGCAGTATTTT. This sequence encodes CASSQQGPDTQYF.

Concerning this clone itself: The junction departs from the called germline gene at one end, perhaps through a read error. The chain joins TRBV9 to TRBJ1-2; 9 positions match TRBD1. Germline CDR1 SGDLS, CDR2 YYNGEE. This CDR3 has 14 amino acids. CDR3 protein: CASSPPGQGGGYTF. The CDR3 DNA follows: TGTGCCAGCAGCCCACCGGGACAGGGTGGAGGCTACACTTTC.

This sequence joins TRBV19 and TRBJ2-2; possibly TRBD2 for D (6 bases). The V and J ends lost 0 bases and 5 bases respectively, with 10 bases between them. The CDR3 runs 15 residues. The germline CDR1 and CDR2 sequences are LNHDA and SQIVND (reference sequence). CDR3 loop: CASSIDGTRTGELFF. The CDR3 bases are TGTGCCAGTAGTATAGACGGGACTCGTACCGGGGAGCTGTTTTTT.

This sequence joins TRBV7-3 and TRBJ1-1; D is unresolved. Trimming took off 4 bases at V and 0 bases at J, with 6 bases between the two ends. From germline, CDR1 is SGHTA and CDR2 FQGTGA. The CDR3 runs to 13 residues. The CDR3 DNA is TGTGCCAGCAGCTCCCAGTTGAACACTGAAGCTTTCTTT. Its protein is CASSSQLNTEAFF.

The chain joins TRBV9 to TRBJ2-1; TRBD2 matches 7 bases. CDR1 and CDR2 (germline): SGDLS, YYNGEE. Losses at the gene ends were 0 bases for V and 9 bases for J; bases not matched to a gene: 6. The CDR3 length is 14 residues. The CDR3 region is CASSVVESGGEQFF. CDR3 DNA: TGTGCCAGCAGCGTAGTCGAGTCGGGGGGTGAGCAGTTCTTC.

The chain recombines TRBV7-9 with TRBJ2-3; D is perhaps TRBD2 (6 bases). This CDR3 contains 12 residues. Germline V CDR1 and CDR2: SEHNR, FQNEAQ (reference sequence). V gave up 8 bases and J gave up 4 bases, with 10 bases separating them. The DNA for the CDR3 is TGTGCCAGCCCCAGGGAGGCAGATACGCAGTATTTT. This gives the protein CASPREADTQYF.

This chain connects TRBV4-1 to TRBJ2-7; 9 bases line up with TRBD2. The CDR3 contains 15 residues. Trimming took 0 bases from V and 3 from J; bases not matched to a gene: 3. CDR1 MGHRA and CDR2 YSYEKL come from the germline V gene. The CDR3: CASSQEREGGYEQYF. The DNA of the CDR3 is TGCGCCAGCAGCCAAGAGCGGGAGGGAGGCTACGAGCAGTACTTC.

The chain uses TRBV5-4 and TRBJ1-1; D remains ambiguous. Germline assignment: CDR1 SGHNT and CDR2 YYREEE (reference sequence). This CDR3 spans 16 amino acids. With 6 bases removed from V and 5 bases from J, the gap between germline ends came to 23 bases. The CDR3 here is CASISLGERRTTEAFF. In DNA, the CDR3 is TGTGCCAGCATAAGTCTTGGGGAGAGGCGAACAACTGAAGCTTTCTTT.

V usage is TRBV15 and J usage is TRBJ1-2; D gene uncertain. The V and J ends lost 0 bases and 4 bases respectively, with 12 bases between them. CDR1 and CDR2 from the germline V gene are LNHNV and YYDKDF (reference sequence). This CDR3 is 15 amino acids long. The CDR3 DNA follows: TGTGCCACCAGCAGAGATGGCACGACTCTCTATGGCTACACCTTC. Protein: CATSRDGTTLYGYTF.